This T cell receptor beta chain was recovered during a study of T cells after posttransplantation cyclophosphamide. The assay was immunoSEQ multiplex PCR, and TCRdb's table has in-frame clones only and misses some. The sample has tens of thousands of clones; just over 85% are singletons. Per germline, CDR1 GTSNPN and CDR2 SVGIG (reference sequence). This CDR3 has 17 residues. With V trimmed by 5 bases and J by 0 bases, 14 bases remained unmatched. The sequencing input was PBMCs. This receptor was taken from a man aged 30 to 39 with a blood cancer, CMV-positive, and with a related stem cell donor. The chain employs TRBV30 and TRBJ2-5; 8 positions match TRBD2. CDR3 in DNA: TGTGCCTGGGGTCTCGGGGCCGGGAGGGTGAACCAAGAGACCCAGTACTTC. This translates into CAWGLGAGRVNQETQYF.